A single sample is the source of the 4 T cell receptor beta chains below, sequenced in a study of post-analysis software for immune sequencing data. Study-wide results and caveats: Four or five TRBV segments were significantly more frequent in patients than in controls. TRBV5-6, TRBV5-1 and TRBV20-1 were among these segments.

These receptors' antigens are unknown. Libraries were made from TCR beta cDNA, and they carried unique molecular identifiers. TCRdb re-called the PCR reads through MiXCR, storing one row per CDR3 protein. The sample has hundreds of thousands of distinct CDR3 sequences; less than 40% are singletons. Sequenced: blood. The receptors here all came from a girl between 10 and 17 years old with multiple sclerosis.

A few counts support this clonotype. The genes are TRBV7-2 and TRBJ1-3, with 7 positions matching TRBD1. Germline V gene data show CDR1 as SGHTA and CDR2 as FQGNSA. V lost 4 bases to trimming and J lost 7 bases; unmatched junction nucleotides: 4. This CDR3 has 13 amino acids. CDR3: CASSYGTVNTIYF. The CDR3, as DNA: TGTGCCAGCAGCTACGGGACAGTTAACACCATATATTTT.

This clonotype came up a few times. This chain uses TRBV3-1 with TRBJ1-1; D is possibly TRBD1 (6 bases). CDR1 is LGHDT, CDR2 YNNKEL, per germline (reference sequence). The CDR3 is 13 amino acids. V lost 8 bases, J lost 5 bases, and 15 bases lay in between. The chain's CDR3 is CASEQGGRTEAFF. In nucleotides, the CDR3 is TGTGCCAGCGAACAGGGAGGGAGAACTGAAGCTTTCTTT.

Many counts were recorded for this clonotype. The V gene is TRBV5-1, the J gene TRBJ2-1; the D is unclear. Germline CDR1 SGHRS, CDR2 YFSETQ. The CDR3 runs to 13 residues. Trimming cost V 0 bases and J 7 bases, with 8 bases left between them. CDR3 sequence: CASSLELRNEQFF. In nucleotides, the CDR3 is TGCGCCAGCAGCTTGGAGTTACGAAATGAGCAGTTCTTC. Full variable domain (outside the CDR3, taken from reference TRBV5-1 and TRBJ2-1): KAGVTQTPRYLIKTRGQQVTLSCSPISGHRSVSWYQQTPGQGLQFLFEYFSETQRNKGNFPGRFSGRQFSNSRSEMNVSTLELGDSALYLCASSLELRNEQFFGPGTRLTVL.

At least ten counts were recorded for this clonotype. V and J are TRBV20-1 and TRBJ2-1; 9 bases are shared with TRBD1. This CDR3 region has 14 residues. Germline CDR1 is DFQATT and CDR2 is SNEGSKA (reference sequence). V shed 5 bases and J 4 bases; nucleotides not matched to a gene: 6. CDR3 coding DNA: TGCAGTGCTCTCCCCGGGACAGGGTACAATGAGCAGTTCTTC. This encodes CSALPGTGYNEQFF.